This T cell receptor (beta chain) derives from a study of blood T cell repertoires in COVID-19. The overall study: COVID-19 samples, acute and convalescent, were from the United States, Italy and Spain.

This clone was seen only once. Study processing details: Nucleated cell counts were estimated from reference gene primer amplification. Repertoires were generated with immunoSEQ multiplex PCR, while TCRdb's copy carries only in-frame clones and drops some. Clone size and the V and J calls come from that table; the DNA yielded D and trimming. The sample records some 150,000 clones, approximately 91% being singletons. This study enrolled people aged roughly 18 to 100 from about 26 US geographic areas. The recovered donors of Cohort 3 showed two negative PCRs, clearance, or symptom resolution. Specimen: PBMCs or T cells enriched from blood (not recorded which). The sequence came from a woman younger than 30 who had recovered from COVID-19.

The CDR3 DNA is TGTGCCAGCAGCCGGACTAGCGGGACCCACACAGATACGCAGTATTTT. Encoded protein: CASSRTSGTHTDTQYF. The chain uses TRBV7-9 and TRBJ2-3; 12 nucleotides match TRBD2. CDR1 and CDR2 (germline): SEHNR, FQNEAQ (reference sequence). This CDR3 has 16 amino acids. The junction had 5 bases not matched to a gene; V was cut back by 5 bases and J by 2 bases.